The clone carrying this T cell receptor (beta chain) was seen a few times. Antigen specificity is unknown. This record belongs to a study of T-cell reconstitution after alpha-beta-depleted transplantation in children. Overall study results and limits: Fresh T-cell production supplied most of the T-cell counts and diversity seen one year after transplant.

For TCRbeta, the library was prepared with unique molecular identifiers. MiXCR, run by TCRdb on the PCR reads, gives a single entry per CDR3 protein. The sample consists of under 400,000 distinct CDR3 sequences, over 20% of them appearing once. Germline V gene sequence: CDR1 SGHKS, CDR2 YYEKEE (reference sequence). The germline V and J ends were trimmed by 2 bases and 6 bases, with 9 bases remaining between them. The CDR3 spans 12 residues. The specimen comprised PBMCs, mostly from graft donor cells, sampled 180 days after TCRalphabeta/CD19-depleted stem cell transplant. V usage is TRBV5-5 and J usage is TRBJ2-7; D gene uncertain. The clonotype was recovered from a male patient under 18 who had a stem cell transplant for acute lymphoblastic leukemia, so the T cells may come from the graft donor. DNA for the CDR3: TGTGCCAGCAGCTTACTAATGGTCGAGCAGTACTTC. This translates into CASSLLMVEQYF. The variable domain in full, with the rest retrieved from reference TRBV5-5 and TRBJ2-7, is DAGVTQSPTHLIKTRGQQVTLRCSPISGHKSVSWYQQVLGQGPQFIFQYYEKEERGRGNFPDRFSARQFPNYSSELNVNALLLGDSALYLCASSLLMVEQYFGPGTRLTVT.